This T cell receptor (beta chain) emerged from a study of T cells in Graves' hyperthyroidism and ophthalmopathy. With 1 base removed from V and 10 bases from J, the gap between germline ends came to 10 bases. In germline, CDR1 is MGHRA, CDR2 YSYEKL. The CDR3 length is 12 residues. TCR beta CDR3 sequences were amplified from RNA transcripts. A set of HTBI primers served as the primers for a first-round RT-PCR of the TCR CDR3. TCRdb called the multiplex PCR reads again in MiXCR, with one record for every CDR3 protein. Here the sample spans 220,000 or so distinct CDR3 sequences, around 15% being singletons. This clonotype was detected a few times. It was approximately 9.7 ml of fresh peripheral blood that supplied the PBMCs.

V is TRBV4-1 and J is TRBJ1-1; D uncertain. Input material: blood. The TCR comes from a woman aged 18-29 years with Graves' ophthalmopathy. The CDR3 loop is CASSQGGLAAFF. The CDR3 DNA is TGCGCCAGCAGCCAAGGGGGATTAGCAGCTTTCTTT.